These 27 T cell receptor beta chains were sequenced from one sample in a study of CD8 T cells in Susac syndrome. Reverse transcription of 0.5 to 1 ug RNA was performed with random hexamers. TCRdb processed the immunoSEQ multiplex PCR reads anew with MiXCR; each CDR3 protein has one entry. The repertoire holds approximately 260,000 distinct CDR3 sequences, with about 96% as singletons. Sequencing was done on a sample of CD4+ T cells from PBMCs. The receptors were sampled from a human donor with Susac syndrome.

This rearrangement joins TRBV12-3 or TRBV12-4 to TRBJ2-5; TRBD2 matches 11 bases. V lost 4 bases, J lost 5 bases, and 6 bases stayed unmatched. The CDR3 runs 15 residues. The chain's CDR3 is CASSSIAGGPETQYF. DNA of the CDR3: TGTGCCAGCAGTTCAATAGCGGGAGGGCCGGAGACCCAGTACTTC.

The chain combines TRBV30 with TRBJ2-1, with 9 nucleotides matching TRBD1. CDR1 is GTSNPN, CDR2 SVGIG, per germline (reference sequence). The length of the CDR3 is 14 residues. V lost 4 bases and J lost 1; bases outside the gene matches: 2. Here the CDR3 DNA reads TGTGCCTGGATCGGGACAGGGTCCTACAATGAGCAGTTCTTC. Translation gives CAWIGTGSYNEQFF.

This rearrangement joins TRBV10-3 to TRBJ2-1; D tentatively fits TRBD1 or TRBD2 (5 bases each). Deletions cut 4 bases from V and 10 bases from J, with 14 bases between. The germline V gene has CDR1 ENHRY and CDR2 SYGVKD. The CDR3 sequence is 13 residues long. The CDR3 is CAISGGSEGEQFF. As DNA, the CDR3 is TGTGCCATCAGTGGGGGGTCCGAGGGGGAGCAGTTCTTC.

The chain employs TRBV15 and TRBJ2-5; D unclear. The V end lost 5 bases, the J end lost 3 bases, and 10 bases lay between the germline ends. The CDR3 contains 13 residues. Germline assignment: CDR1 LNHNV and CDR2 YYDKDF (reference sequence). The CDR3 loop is CATSAQNEETQYF. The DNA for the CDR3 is TGTGCCACCAGCGCTCAAAATGAAGAGACCCAGTACTTC. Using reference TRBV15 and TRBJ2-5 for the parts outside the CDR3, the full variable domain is DAMVIQNPRYQVTQFGKPVTLSCSQTLNHNVMYWYQQKSSQAPKLLFHYYDKDFNNEADTPDNFQSRRPNTSFCFLDIRSPGLGDTAMYLCATSAQNEETQYFGPGTRLLVL.

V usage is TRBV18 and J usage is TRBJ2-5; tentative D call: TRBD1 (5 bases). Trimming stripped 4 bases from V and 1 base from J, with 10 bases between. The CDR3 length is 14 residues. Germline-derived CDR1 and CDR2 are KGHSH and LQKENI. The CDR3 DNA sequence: TGTGCCAGCTCACTTACCGACAGCCAAGAGACCCAGTACTTC. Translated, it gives CASSLTDSQETQYF.

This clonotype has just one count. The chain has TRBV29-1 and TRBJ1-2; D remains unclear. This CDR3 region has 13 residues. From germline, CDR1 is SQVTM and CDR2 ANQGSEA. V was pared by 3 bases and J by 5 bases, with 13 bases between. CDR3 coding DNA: TGCAGCGTTGAGAAAGAGAGGGATTATGGCTACACCTTC. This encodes CSVEKERDYGYTF.

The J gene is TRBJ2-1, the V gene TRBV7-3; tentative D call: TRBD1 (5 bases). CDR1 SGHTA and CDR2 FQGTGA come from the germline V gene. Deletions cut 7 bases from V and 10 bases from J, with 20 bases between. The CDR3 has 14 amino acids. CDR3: CASTHDTGSREQFF. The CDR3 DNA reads TGTGCCAGCACACACGACACAGGTAGTAGGGAGCAGTTCTTC.

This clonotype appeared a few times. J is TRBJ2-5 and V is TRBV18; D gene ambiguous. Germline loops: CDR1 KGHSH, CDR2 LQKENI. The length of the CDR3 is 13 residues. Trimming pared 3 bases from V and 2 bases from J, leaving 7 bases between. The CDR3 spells CASSPRRQETQYF. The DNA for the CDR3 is TGTGCCAGCTCACCTCGGCGGCAAGAGACCCAGTACTTC.

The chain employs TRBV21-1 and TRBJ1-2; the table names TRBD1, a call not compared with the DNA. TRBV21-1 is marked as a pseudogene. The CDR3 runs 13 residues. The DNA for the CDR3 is TGTGCCAGCAGCAACTACAGGGTGGATGGCTACACCTTC. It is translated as CASSNYRVDGYTF.

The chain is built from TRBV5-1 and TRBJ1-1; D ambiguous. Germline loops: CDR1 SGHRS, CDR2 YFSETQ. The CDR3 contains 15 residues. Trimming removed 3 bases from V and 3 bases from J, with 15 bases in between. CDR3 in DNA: TGCGCCAGCAGCTCGACGGGATTGTCTGACACTGAAGCTTTCTTT. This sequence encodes CASSSTGLSDTEAFF.

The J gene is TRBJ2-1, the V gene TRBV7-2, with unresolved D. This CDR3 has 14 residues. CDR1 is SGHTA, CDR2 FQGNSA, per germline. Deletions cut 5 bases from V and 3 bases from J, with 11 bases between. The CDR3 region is CASSRDPIYNEQFF. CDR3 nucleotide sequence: TGTGCCAGCAGCAGAGACCCGATCTACAATGAGCAGTTCTTC.

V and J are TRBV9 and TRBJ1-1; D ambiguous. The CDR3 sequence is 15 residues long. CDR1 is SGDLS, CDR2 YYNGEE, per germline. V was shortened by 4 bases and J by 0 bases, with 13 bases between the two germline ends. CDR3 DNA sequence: TGTGCCAGCAGCTGGATGGGGTCTTTGAACACTGAAGCTTTCTTT. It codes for CASSWMGSLNTEAFF.

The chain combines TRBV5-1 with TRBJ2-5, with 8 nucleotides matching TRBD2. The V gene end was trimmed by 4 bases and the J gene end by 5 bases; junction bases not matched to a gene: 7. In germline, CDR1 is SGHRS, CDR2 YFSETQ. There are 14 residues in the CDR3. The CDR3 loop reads CASSHQREKETQYF. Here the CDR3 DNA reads TGCGCCAGCAGCCATCAGCGGGAGAAGGAGACCCAGTACTTC.

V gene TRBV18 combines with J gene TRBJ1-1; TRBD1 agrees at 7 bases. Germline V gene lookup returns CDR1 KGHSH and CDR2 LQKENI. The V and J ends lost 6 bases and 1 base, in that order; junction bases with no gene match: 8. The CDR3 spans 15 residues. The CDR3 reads CASSPRGQQNTEAFF. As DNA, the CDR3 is TGTGCCAGCTCCCCCCGGGGACAGCAGAACACTGAAGCTTTCTTT.

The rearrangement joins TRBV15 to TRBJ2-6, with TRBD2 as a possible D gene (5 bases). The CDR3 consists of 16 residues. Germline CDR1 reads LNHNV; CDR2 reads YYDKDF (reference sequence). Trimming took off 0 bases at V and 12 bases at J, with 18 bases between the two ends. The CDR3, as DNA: TGTGCCACCAGCAGAGATCGAGGGCGGGTAGAAAGCGTCCTGACTTTC. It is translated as CATSRDRGRVESVLTF. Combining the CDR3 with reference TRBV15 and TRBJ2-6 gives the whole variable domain DAMVIQNPRYQVTQFGKPVTLSCSQTLNHNVMYWYQQKSSQAPKLLFHYYDKDFNNEADTPDNFQSRRPNTSFCFLDIRSPGLGDTAMYLCATSRDRGRVESVLTFGAGSRLTVL.

Here the CDR3 DNA reads TGCAGTGCCCCGTCTTGGAGGGAGAACACTGAAGCTTTCTTT. Protein: CSAPSWRENTEAFF. V gene TRBV20-1 combines with J gene TRBJ1-1; D gene unclear. Germline V gene sequence: CDR1 DFQATT, CDR2 SNEGSKA (reference sequence). Trimming stripped 6 bases from V and 1 base from J, with 15 bases between. CDR3 size: 14 residues.

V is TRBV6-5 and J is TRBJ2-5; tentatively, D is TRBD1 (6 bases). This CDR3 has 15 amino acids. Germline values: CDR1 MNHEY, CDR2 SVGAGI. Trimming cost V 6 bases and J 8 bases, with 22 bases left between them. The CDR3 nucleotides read TGTGCCAGCAGACGAACAGGGACGGGGCGAGAAACCCAGTACTTC. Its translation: CASRRTGTGRETQYF.

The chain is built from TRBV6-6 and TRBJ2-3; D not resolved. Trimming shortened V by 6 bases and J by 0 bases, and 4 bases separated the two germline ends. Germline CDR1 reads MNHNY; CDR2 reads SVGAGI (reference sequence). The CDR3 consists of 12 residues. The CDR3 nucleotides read TGTGCCAGCAGAAAGAGCACAGATACGCAGTATTTT. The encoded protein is CASRKSTDTQYF.

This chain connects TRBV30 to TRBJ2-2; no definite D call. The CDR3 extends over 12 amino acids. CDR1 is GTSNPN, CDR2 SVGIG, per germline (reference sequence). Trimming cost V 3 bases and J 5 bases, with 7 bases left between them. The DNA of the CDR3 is TGTGCCTGGAGAAGTGCAACCGGGGAGCTGTTTTTT. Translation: CAWRSATGELFF.

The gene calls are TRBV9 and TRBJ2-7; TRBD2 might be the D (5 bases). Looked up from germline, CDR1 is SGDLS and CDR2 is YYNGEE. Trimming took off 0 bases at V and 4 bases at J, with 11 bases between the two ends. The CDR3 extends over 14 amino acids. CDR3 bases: TGTGCCAGCAGCGTAGATCCGACTAATTACGAGCAGTACTTC. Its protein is CASSVDPTNYEQYF.

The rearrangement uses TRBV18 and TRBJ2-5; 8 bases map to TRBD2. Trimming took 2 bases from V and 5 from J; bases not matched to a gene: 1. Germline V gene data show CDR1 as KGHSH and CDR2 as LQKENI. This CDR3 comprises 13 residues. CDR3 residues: CASSPRTSETQYF. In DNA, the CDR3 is TGTGCCAGCTCACCAAGGACTAGCGAGACCCAGTACTTC.

Here the CDR3 DNA reads TGTGCCAGCAAGGGGGGAGGATCTGGGGCCAACGTCCTGACTTTC. It translates to CASKGGGSGANVLTF. V and J are TRBV27 and TRBJ2-6; D could derive from TRBD1 or TRBD2 (6 bases each). V gave up 7 bases and J gave up 1 base, with 11 bases separating them. Germline lookup yields CDR1 MNHEY and CDR2 SMNVEV (reference sequence). This CDR3 is 15 amino acids long. Full variable domain (missing parts from reference TRBV27 and TRBJ2-6): EAQVTQNPRYLITVTGKKLTVTCSQNMNHEYMSWYRQDPGLGLRQIYYSMNVEVTDKGDVPEGYKVSRKEKRNFPLILESPSPNQTSLYFCASKGGGSGANVLTFGAGSRLTVL.

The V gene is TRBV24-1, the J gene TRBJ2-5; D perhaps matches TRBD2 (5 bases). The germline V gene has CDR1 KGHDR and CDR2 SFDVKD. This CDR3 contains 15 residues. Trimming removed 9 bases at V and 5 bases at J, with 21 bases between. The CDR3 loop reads CATGLLWAKTETQYF. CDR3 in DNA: TGTGCCACCGGACTCCTTTGGGCGAAGACGGAGACCCAGTACTTC.

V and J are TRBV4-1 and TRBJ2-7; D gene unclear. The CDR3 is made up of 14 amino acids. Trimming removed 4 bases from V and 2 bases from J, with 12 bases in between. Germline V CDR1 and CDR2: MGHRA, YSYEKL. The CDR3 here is CASSPRSSTYEQYF. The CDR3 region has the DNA TGCGCCAGCAGCCCGCGGAGTAGTACCTACGAGCAGTACTTC.

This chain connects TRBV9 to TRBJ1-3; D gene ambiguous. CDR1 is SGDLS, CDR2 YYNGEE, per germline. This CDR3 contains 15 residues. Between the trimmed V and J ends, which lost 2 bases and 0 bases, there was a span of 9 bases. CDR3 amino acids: CASSVQDYSGNTIYF. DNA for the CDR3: TGTGCCAGCAGCGTCCAGGACTACTCTGGAAACACCATATATTTT.

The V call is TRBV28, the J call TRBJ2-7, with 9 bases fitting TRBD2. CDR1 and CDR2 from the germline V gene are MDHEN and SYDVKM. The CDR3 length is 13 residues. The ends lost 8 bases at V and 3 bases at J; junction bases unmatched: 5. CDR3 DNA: TGTGCCAGCCATAGCGGGAGTGACTACGAGCAGTACTTC. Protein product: CASHSGSDYEQYF.

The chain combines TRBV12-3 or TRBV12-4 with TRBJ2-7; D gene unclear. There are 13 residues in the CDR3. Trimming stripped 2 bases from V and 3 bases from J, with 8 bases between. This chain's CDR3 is CASSLSQSYEQYF. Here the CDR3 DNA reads TGTGCCAGCAGTTTATCCCAGAGCTACGAGCAGTACTTC.